This T cell receptor (beta chain) was sequenced for a study of post-analysis software for immune sequencing data. Study findings and constraints: TRBV segments more frequent in patients than in controls numbered a few and included TRBV5-6, TRBV5-1 and TRBV20-1.

The V and J ends lost 0 bases and 6 bases, in that order; junction bases with no gene match: 15. Germline values: CDR1 SNHLY, CDR2 FYNNEI. This CDR3 region has 18 residues. Unique molecular identifiers were carried by the TCR beta cDNA libraries. TCRdb re-analysed the PCR reads in MiXCR, keeping a single row per CDR3 protein. Altogether roughly 870,000 distinct CDR3 sequences are present, 53% being singletons, with the ten largest covering 4.6%. Comment on this clonotype: Its specificity is not known.

This receptor was identified in a girl between 10 and 17 years old with multiple sclerosis. Sequencing was performed on blood. The chain is built from TRBV2 and TRBJ2-3; 7 positions agree with TRBD2. As DNA, the CDR3 is TGTGCCAGCAGTGAAGCGCTTCGCGGCCCATCGGGGGGTGATACGCAGTATTTT. Its protein is CASSEALRGPSGGDTQYF. Supplemented by reference TRBV2 and TRBJ2-3, the full variable domain reads EPEVTQTPSHQVTQMGQEVILRCVPISNHLYFYWYRQILGQKVEFLVSFYNNEISEKSEIFDDQFSVERPDGSNFTLKIRSTKLEDSAMYFCASSEALRGPSGGDTQYFGPGTRLTVL.